This TCR beta chain was identified during a study of PD-1 blockade in classical Hodgkin lymphoma. Study conclusions and caveats: The authors excluded patients who started nivolumab under 1 year after ASCT. It was reported that newly diagnosed patients had less baseline TCR diversity than healthy donors.

This CDR3 contains 15 residues. The junction had 10 bases not matched to a gene; V was cut back by 11 bases and J by 0 bases. Germline V gene data show CDR1 as SNHLY and CDR2 as FYNNEI. All the patients suffered relapse after autologous stem cell transplantation, and brentuximab vedotin exposure differed. Responses achieved at best were complete response, partial response or progressive disease. Clones were sequenced by immunoSEQ multiplex PCR, and TCRdb holds only the in-frame ones, with some missing. This table has 8,500 to 14,000 clones, about 79% appearing once. Concerning this clone itself: Its antigen is unknown.

This sequence joins TRBV2 and TRBJ2-7; 10 bases map to TRBD1. The starting material was peripheral blood mononuclear cells (PBMCs), obtained at baseline. This receptor was taken from a human donor with classical Hodgkin lymphoma. CDR3 bases: TGTGCCGGGAAAAGGGACAGGGGCAACTCCTACGAGCAGTACTTC. Protein: CAGKRDRGNSYEQYF.